The 23 T cell receptor beta chains below come from one sample, sequenced in a study of cytomegalovirus exposure and HLA in healthy donors. PCR amplification relied on 60 Vbeta primers (plus 13 Jbeta primers). Produced via immunoSEQ multiplex PCR; TCRdb's table is partial and in-frame only. The sample holds some 120,000 clones, approximately 80% seen once. The sequenced material came from PBMCs. The receptors stem from a man younger than 35 in good health and CMV-seropositive.

This chain uses TRBV14 with TRBJ2-1, with D possibly matching TRBD1 (5 bases). The CDR3 has 17 residues. With 1 base removed from V and 7 bases from J, the gap between germline ends came to 20 bases. CDR1 and CDR2 from the germline V gene are SGHDN and FVKESK. The CDR3 loop reads CASSQGAGNLGRNEQFF. CDR3 in DNA: TGTGCCAGCAGCCAAGGGGCAGGGAATTTGGGTAGGAATGAGCAGTTCTTC.

This clone was counted only a few times. This chain connects TRBV7-9 to TRBJ1-1; 8 nucleotides agree with TRBD1. Germline-derived CDR1 and CDR2 are SEHNR and FQNEAQ (reference sequence). V trimming: 5 bases; J trimming: 11 bases; junction bases outside the gene matches: 16. This CDR3 has 15 residues. This CDR3 reads CASSETGVRSGGAFF. The DNA for the CDR3 is TGTGCCAGCAGCGAGACAGGGGTCCGCTCGGGTGGGGCTTTCTTT.

V is TRBV5-1 and J is TRBJ1-1, with D maybe TRBD1 (6 bases). CDR3 length: 16 amino acids. V was shortened by 4 bases and J by 3 bases, with 19 bases between the two germline ends. Germline CDR1 is SGHRS and CDR2 is YFSETQ. In nucleotides, the CDR3 is TGCGCCAGCAGCCCTACAGGGTATGAGTGGTACACTGAAGCTTTCTTT. This translates into CASSPTGYEWYTEAFF.

Of note for this clone: Distinct nucleotide sequences in the sample also encode this CDR3. The V call is TRBV28, the J call TRBJ1-2; D unclear. With 3 bases removed from V and 1 base from J, the gap between germline ends came to 6 bases. CDR1 MDHEN and CDR2 SYDVKM come from the germline V gene. This CDR3 region has 13 residues. The DNA of the CDR3 is TGTGCCAGCAGTTTTCAGATTAACTATGGCTACACCTTC. This translates into CASSFQINYGYTF.

In this sample, this clone turned up once. The chain joins TRBV7-8 to TRBJ1-5; D call uncertain. Germline CDR1 and CDR2: SGHVS and FQNEAQ. Trimming shortened V by 2 bases and J by 0 bases, and 8 bases separated the two germline ends. The CDR3 totals 15 residues. CDR3 bases: TGTGCCAGCAGCTTATCCCGGGTTAGCAATCAGCCCCAGCATTTT. It codes for CASSLSRVSNQPQHF.

This clone was counted a few times. The chain couples TRBV7-2 to TRBJ2-7, with a weak D call TRBD2 (7 bases). Germline CDR1 SGHTA, CDR2 FQGNSA. V lost 0 bases and J 3 bases, leaving 12 bases between the germline ends. There are 15 residues in the CDR3. DNA of the CDR3: TGTGCCAGCAGCTTAGCCGCGGGGGCCCACTACGAGCAGTACTTC. Its protein is CASSLAAGAHYEQYF.

This clone has more than one count but fewer than ten. The chain carries TRBV27 and TRBJ1-5, with 7 bases fitting TRBD1. CDR1 and CDR2 (germline): MNHEY, SMNVEV (reference sequence). V was clipped by 5 bases and J by 3 bases; unmatched bases: 7. The CDR3 spans 15 residues. The CDR3 loop reads CASSTWDSPNQPQHF. CDR3 DNA: TGTGCCAGCAGTACCTGGGACAGCCCCAATCAGCCCCAGCATTTT.

The CDR3 sequence is CASSPHGGREGYTF. The CDR3 bases are TGTGCCAGCAGTCCCCATGGGGGCAGGGAAGGCTACACCTTC. The chain joins TRBV27 to TRBJ1-2; D may be TRBD1 (6 bases). Trimming pared 5 bases from V and 8 bases from J, leaving 18 bases between. The germline CDR1 and CDR2 sequences are MNHEY and SMNVEV (reference sequence). This CDR3 is built from 14 residues.

The chain is built from TRBV13 and TRBJ1-4; 7 nucleotides agree with TRBD1. V gave up 1 base and J gave up 5 bases; unmatched junction bases: 4. The germline gives CDR1 PRHDT, CDR2 FYEKMQ (reference sequence). The CDR3 covers 15 residues. As DNA, the CDR3 is TGTGCCAGCAGCTTAGACAACAGGGGCAATGAAAAACTGTTTTTT. It is translated as CASSLDNRGNEKLFF.

The chain employs TRBV9 and TRBJ1-3; 10 nucleotides match TRBD1. The V and J ends lost 5 bases and 4 bases, in that order; junction bases with no gene match: 12. Germline V gene sequence: CDR1 SGDLS, CDR2 YYNGEE. The length of the CDR3 is 17 residues. Here the CDR3 DNA reads TGTGCCAGCAGTGGGGACAGGGGTCCTGAATCGGGAAACACCATATATTTT. Its translation: CASSGDRGPESGNTIYF.

The table lists this clone with a few counts. In DNA, the CDR3 is TGTGCCAGCAGTTACTCGAGGGGCGGGAGAGAGACCCAGTACTTC. This sequence encodes CASSYSRGGRETQYF. V usage is TRBV6-5 and J usage is TRBJ2-5, with 7 nucleotides matching TRBD2. From germline, CDR1 is MNHEY and CDR2 SVGAGI. The CDR3 extends over 15 amino acids. With V trimmed by 0 bases and J by 4 bases, 5 bases remained unmatched.

This chain joins TRBV6-5 and TRBJ1-1; D call uncertain. The germline gives CDR1 MNHEY, CDR2 SVGAGI. The V end lost 4 bases, the J end lost 3 bases, and 18 bases lay between the germline ends. The CDR3 consists of 16 residues. CDR3 residues: CASSSFLGLADTEAFF. The CDR3 DNA follows: TGTGCCAGCAGTTCATTTCTAGGGTTAGCGGACACTGAAGCTTTCTTT.

This rearrangement joins TRBV11-3 to TRBJ2-2, with TRBD2 as a possible D gene (6 bases). Germline-derived CDR1 and CDR2 are SGHNT and YENEEA. Trimming removed 10 bases at V and 4 bases at J, with 16 bases between. The length of the CDR3 is 14 residues. The CDR3 reads CATTAGLSTGELFF. The CDR3 nucleotides read TGTGCCACGACCGCGGGACTTTCCACCGGGGAGCTGTTTTTT.

This rearrangement joins TRBV4-1 to TRBJ2-1; 7 bases agree with TRBD2. V gave up 0 bases and J gave up 0 bases; unmatched junction bases: 5. The CDR3 is 17 amino acids. Germline-derived CDR1 and CDR2 are MGHRA and YSYEKL. CDR3 amino acids: CASSQDERGSSYNEQFF. The CDR3 DNA sequence: TGCGCCAGCAGCCAAGACGAGCGGGGTAGCTCCTACAATGAGCAGTTCTTC.

The rearrangement joins TRBV6-6 to TRBJ1-2; possibly TRBD1 for D (6 bases). Trimming stripped 4 bases from V and 0 bases from J, with 15 bases between. The CDR3 is 16 amino acids. Germline-derived CDR1 and CDR2 are MNHNY and SVGAGI (reference sequence). The CDR3 is CASSSGTGRTNYGYTF. CDR3 DNA: TGTGCCAGCAGTTCCGGAACAGGGAGAACTAACTATGGCTACACCTTC.

J is TRBJ1-1 and V is TRBV27; perhaps TRBD1 as D (6 bases). The CDR3 covers 15 residues. The germline V and J ends were trimmed by 5 bases and 4 bases, with 17 bases remaining between them. Germline V gives CDR1 MNHEY, CDR2 SMNVEV (reference sequence). The CDR3 spells CASSPQTGQITEAFF. As DNA, the CDR3 is TGTGCCAGCAGTCCCCAGACAGGTCAGATCACTGAAGCTTTCTTT.

J is TRBJ2-5 and V is TRBV2, with D maybe TRBD1 (6 bases). Trimming pared 5 bases from V and 5 bases from J, leaving 18 bases between. The CDR3 sequence is 15 residues long. CDR1 and CDR2 from the germline V gene are SNHLY and FYNNEI. The CDR3 DNA sequence: TGTGCCAGCAGTAACAGGGCTAGTACTTCCGAGACCCAGTACTTC. It yields the protein CASSNRASTSETQYF.

The CDR3 bases are TGTGCCAGCAGGAGGGACAGGGTTAGTTCACCCCTCCACTTT. This encodes CASRRDRVSSPLHF. V usage is TRBV6-5 and J usage is TRBJ1-6; 9 nucleotides match TRBD1. The CDR3 spans 14 residues. CDR1 and CDR2 (germline): MNHEY, SVGAGI. V lost 6 bases, J lost 9 bases, and 6 bases stayed unmatched.

V usage is TRBV7-9 and J usage is TRBJ1-2; 7 bases agree with TRBD1. CDR3 size: 12 residues. The germline gives CDR1 SEHNR, CDR2 FQNEAQ (reference sequence). J gave up 7 bases and V 4 bases, and 3 bases lay outside the gene matches. CDR3 DNA sequence: TGTGCCAGCAGCTCCCAGGGGGGTGGCTACACCTTC. It codes for CASSSQGGGYTF. The full variable domain, completed using reference TRBV7-9 and TRBJ1-2, is DTGVSQNPRHKITKRGQNVTFRCDPISEHNRLYWYRQTLGQGPEFLTYFQNEAQLEKSRLLSDRFSAERPKGSFSTLEIQRTEQGDSAMYLCASSSQGGGYTFGSGTRLTVV.

J is TRBJ1-3 and V is TRBV19, with 7 bases fitting TRBD1. V lost 6 bases to trimming and J lost 0 bases; unmatched junction nucleotides: 8. This CDR3 is 16 amino acids long. CDR1 and CDR2 (germline): LNHDA, SQIVND (reference sequence). CDR3 sequence (DNA): TGTGCCAGTAGCCGAGACAGGGCTTTCTCTGGAAACACCATATATTTT. Residues: CASSRDRAFSGNTIYF.

The chain carries TRBV27 and TRBJ2-1; 10 positions match TRBD2. Germline values: CDR1 MNHEY, CDR2 SMNVEV (reference sequence). The trim removed 5 bases at V and 2 bases at J, leaving 3 bases unmatched. The CDR3 loop spans 15 amino acids. The CDR3 loop is CASSGLADTYNEQFF. DNA of the CDR3: TGTGCCAGCAGTGGACTAGCGGATACCTACAATGAGCAGTTCTTC.

The chain combines TRBV19 with TRBJ2-1; D might be TRBD2 (5 bases). The germline V gene encodes CDR1 LNHDA and CDR2 SQIVND (reference sequence). The CDR3 has 14 residues. V lost 5 bases and J 6 bases, leaving 14 bases between the germline ends. The CDR3 loop is CASSGIDEGNEQFF. The CDR3, as DNA: TGTGCCAGTAGTGGCATAGATGAGGGCAATGAGCAGTTCTTC.

The J gene is TRBJ2-7, the V gene TRBV19; TRBD1 matches 7 bases. The CDR3 contains 12 residues. Germline values: CDR1 LNHDA, CDR2 SQIVND (reference sequence). Trimming cost V 8 bases and J 7 bases; bases outside gene matches: 8. CDR3 amino acids: CASSEGGREQYF. CDR3 nucleotides: TGTGCCAGTTCGGAAGGGGGCAGAGAGCAGTACTTC.